This T cell receptor (beta chain) was recorded in a study of T-cell memory formation after mild COVID-19. Broader study findings: Within pre-infection memory, some responding clones were found, suggesting cross-reactive memory joined.

About this clonotype itself: The antigen is not known.

MiXCR, applied by TCRdb to the 5' RACE reads, yields one record per CDR3 protein. Altogether 360,000 or so distinct CDR3 sequences are present, around 28% being singletons, with the ten largest covering less than 15%. This receptor was obtained from an adult woman who had mild COVID-19 (a few samples of this study predate the infection). Cell type and time point are not known. Material: PBMCs or a T cell subset sorted from them (not recorded which).

This CDR3 reads CASSQGRQLKYNEQFF. DNA for the CDR3: TGCGCCAGCAGCCAGGGACGACAGCTCAAGTACAATGAGCAGTTCTTC. The V call is TRBV4-1, the J call TRBJ2-1, with D perhaps being TRBD1 or TRBD2 (5 bases each). The CDR3 spans 16 residues. CDR1 is MGHRA and CDR2 is YSYEKL in the germline V gene. V shed 3 bases and J shed 4 bases, with 16 bases lying between them.